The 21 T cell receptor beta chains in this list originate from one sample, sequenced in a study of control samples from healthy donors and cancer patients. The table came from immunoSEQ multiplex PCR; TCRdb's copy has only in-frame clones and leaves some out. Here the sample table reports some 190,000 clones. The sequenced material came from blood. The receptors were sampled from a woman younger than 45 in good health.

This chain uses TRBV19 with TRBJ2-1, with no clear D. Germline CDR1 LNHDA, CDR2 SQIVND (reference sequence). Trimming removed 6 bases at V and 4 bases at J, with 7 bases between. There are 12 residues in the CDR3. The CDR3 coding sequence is TGTGCCAGTAGCTTTAGGTACAATGAGCAGTTCTTC. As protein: CASSFRYNEQFF.

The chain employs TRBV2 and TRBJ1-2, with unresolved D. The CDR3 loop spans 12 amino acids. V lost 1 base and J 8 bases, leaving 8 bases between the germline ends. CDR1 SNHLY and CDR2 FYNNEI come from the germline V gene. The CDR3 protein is CASSEGGRGYTF. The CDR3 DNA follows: TGTGCCAGCAGTGAAGGCGGGCGGGGCTACACCTTC.

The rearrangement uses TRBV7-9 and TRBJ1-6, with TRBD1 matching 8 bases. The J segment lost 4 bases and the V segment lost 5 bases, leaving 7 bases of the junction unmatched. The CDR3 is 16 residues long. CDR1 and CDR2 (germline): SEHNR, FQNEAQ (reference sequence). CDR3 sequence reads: CASSRDRSLYNSPLHF. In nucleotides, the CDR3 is TGTGCCAGCAGCCGGGACAGGTCCCTTTATAATTCACCCCTCCACTTT.

The CDR3 DNA is TGTGCCAGCAGCCCGACAGGATCGAATCAGCCCCAGCATTTT. This gives the protein CASSPTGSNQPQHF. The gene calls are TRBV7-9 and TRBJ1-5, with a possible D match to TRBD1 (6 bases). Germline CDR1 and CDR2: SEHNR and FQNEAQ (reference sequence). Trimming took 5 bases from V and 4 from J, leaving 12 bases between them. The CDR3 consists of 14 residues. Full variable domain (remainder filled in from reference TRBV7-9 and TRBJ1-5): DTGVSQNPRHKITKRGQNVTFRCDPISEHNRLYWYRQTLGQGPEFLTYFQNEAQLEKSRLLSDRFSAERPKGSFSTLEIQRTEQGDSAMYLCASSPTGSNQPQHFGDGTRLSIL.

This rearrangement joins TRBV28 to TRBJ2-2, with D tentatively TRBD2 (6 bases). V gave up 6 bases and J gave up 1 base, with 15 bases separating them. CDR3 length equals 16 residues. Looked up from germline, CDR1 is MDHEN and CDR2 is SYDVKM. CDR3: CASSPGGSLNTGELFF. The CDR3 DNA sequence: TGTGCCAGCAGCCCCGGGGGTTCCTTGAACACCGGGGAGCTGTTTTTT.

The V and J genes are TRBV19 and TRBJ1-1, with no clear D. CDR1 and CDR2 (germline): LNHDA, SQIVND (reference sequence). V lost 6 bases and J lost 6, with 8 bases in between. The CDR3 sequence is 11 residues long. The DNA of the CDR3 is TGTGCCAGTAGGGTGGGCCCTGAAGCTTTCTTT. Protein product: CASRVGPEAFF. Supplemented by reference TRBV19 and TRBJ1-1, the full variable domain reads DGGITQSPKYLFRKEGQNVTLSCEQNLNHDAMYWYRQDPGQGLRLIYYSQIVNDFQKGDIAEGYSVSREKKESFPLTVTSAQKNPTAFYLCASRVGPEAFFGQGTRLTVV.

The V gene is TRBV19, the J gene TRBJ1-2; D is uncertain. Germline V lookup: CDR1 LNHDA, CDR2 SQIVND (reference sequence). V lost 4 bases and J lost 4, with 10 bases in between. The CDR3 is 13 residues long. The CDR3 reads CASSTPLRYGYTF. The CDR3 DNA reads TGTGCCAGTAGTACCCCTCTCCGCTATGGCTACACCTTC.

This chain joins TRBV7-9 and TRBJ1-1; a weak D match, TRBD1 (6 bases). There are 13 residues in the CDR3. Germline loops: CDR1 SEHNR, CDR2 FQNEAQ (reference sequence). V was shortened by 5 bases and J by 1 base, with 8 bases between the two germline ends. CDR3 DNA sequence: TGTGCCAGCAGCCGACAGGAGAACACTGAAGCTTTCTTT. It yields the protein CASSRQENTEAFF.

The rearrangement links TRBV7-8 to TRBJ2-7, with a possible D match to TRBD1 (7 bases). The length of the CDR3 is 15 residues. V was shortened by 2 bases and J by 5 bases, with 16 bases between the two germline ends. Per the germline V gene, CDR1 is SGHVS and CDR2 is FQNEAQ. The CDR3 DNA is TGTGCCAGCAGCTTATGGGACAGCCGCGGGAACGAGCAGTACTTC. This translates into CASSLWDSRGNEQYF.

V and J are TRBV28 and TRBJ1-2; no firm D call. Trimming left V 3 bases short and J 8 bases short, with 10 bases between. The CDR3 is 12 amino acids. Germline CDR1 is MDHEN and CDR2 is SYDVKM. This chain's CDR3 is CASSLGGQGYTF. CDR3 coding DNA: TGTGCCAGCAGTTTGGGAGGGCAGGGCTACACCTTC.

The CDR3 coding sequence is TGTGCCAGCAGCCAACAGACAGGGAAAGGAGAGCAGTACTTC. It codes for CASSQQTGKGEQYF. The chain uses TRBV4-2 and TRBJ2-7; 7 positions match TRBD1. The CDR3 covers 14 residues. V was pared by 2 bases and J by 7 bases, with 8 bases of the junction left unmatched. Germline V gene data show CDR1 as LGHNA and CDR2 as YNFKEQ.

The CDR3 region is CASSDPNTEAFF. CDR3 bases: TGTGCCAGCTCGGACCCGAACACTGAAGCTTTCTTT. V and J are TRBV27 and TRBJ1-1; D gene unclear. The CDR3 loop spans 12 amino acids. The V gene's germline CDR1 is MNHEY and CDR2 SMNVEV (reference sequence). Trimming pared 8 bases from V and 1 base from J, leaving 8 bases between.

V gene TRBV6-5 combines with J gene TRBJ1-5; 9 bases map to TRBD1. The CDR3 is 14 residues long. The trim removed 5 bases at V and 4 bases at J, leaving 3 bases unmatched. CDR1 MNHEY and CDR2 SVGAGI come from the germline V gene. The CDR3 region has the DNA TGTGCCAGCAGTACAGGGGGCAGAAATCAGCCCCAGCATTTT. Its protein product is CASSTGGRNQPQHF.

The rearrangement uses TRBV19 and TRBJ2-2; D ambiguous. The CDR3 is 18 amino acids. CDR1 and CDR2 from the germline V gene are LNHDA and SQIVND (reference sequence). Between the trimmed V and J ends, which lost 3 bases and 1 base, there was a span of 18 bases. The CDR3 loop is CASSIRRTWTGNTGELFF. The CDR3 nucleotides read TGTGCCAGTAGTATTCGGCGAACCTGGACGGGGAACACCGGGGAGCTGTTTTTT.

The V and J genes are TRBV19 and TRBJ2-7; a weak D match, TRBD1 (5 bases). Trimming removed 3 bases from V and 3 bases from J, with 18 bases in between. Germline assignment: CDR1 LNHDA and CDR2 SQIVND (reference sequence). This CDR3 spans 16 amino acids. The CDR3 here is CASSIRLNEGDYEQYF. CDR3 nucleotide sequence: TGTGCCAGTAGTATCAGACTCAACGAAGGGGACTACGAGCAGTACTTC.

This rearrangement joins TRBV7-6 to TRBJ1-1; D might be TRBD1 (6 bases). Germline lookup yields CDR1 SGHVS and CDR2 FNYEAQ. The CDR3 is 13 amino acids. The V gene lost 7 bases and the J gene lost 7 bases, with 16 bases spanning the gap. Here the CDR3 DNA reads TGTGCCAGCACCCTATCAGGGGACGGTGAAGCTTTCTTT. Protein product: CASTLSGDGEAFF. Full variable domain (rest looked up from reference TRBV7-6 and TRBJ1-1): GAGVSQSPRYKVTKRGQDVALRCDPISGHVSLYWYRQALGQGPEFLTYFNYEAQQDKSGLPNDRFSAERPEGSISTLTIQRTEQRDSAMYRCASTLSGDGEAFFGQGTRLTVV.

The CDR3 bases are TGTGCCAGCAGCTTGGGGACTAGCGGATACAATGAGCAGTTCTTC. The encoded protein is CASSLGTSGYNEQFF. The chain employs TRBV5-8 and TRBJ2-1; 10 bases are a match to TRBD2. The germline V gene has CDR1 SGHTS and CDR2 YDEGEE. The CDR3 covers 15 residues. The trim removed 0 bases at V and 4 bases at J, leaving 1 base unmatched.

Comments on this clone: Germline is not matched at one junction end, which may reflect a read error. CDR3 bases: TGTGCCAGCAGTCAACCGGGACAGGGCTCCAACGAGCAGTACTTC. This gives the protein CASSQPGQGSNEQYF. This sequence joins TRBV6-5 and TRBJ2-7; 9 nucleotides match TRBD1. In germline, CDR1 is MNHEY, CDR2 SVGAGI. This CDR3 is 15 amino acids long.

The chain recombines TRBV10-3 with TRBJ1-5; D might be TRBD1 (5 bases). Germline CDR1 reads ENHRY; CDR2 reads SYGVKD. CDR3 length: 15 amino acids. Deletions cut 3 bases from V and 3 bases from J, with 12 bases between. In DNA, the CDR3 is TGTGCCATCAGTGAACTAGACAGTTTCAATCAGCCCCAGCATTTT. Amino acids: CAISELDSFNQPQHF.

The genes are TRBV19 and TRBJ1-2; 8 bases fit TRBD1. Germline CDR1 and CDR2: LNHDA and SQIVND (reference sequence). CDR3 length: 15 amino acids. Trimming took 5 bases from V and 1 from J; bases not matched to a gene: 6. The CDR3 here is CASSSGQVLNYGYTF. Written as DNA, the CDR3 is TGTGCCAGTAGTTCGGGACAGGTCCTTAACTATGGCTACACCTTC.

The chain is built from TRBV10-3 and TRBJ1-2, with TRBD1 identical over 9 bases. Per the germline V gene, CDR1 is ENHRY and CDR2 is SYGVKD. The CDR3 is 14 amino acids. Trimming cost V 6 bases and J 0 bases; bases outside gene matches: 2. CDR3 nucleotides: TGTGCCATCAGCGGGACAGGGACTAACTATGGCTACACCTTC. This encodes CAISGTGTNYGYTF.